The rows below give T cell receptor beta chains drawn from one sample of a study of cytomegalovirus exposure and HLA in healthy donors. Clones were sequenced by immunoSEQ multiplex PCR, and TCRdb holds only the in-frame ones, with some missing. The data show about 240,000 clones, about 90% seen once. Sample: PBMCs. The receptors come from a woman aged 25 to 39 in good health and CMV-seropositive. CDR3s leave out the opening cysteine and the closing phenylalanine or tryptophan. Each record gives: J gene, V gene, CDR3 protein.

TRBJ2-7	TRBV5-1	ASRDRDLRGEQY
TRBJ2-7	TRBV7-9	ASSPDWYEQY
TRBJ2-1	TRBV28	ASSLSGTGGLNEQF
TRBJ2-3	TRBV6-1	ASSLQGTQY
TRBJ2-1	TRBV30	AWSLGLAGGKQF
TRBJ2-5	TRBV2	ASVSGLAGGETQY
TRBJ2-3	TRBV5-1	ASRRILAGGPDTQY
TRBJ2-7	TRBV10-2	ASSDDREYEQY
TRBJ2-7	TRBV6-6	ASSVAGGRFSYEQY
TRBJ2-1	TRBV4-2	ASSTGSELNNEQF
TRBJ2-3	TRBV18	ASSAPGTRSTDTQY
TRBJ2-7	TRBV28	ASSSTAPYEQY
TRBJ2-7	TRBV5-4	ASSSPTLVEQY
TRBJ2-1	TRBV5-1	ASSLGGRNMNEQF
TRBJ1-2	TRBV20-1	SAPRGAGYT
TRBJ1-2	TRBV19	ASSVWGGYGYT
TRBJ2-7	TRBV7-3	ASAPSGEHYEQY
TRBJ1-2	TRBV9	ASSRGNRDNYGYT
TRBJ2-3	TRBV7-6	ASSLVSGSSTDTQY
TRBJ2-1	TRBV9	ASSTRSGSSYNEQF
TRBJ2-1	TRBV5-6	ASTRLAGSSYNEQF
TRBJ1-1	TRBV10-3	AISDSFSRGNTEAF
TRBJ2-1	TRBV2	ASSETGLADLGAYNEQF
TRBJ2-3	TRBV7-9	ASRRSGSDTQY
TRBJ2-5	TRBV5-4	ASSSRDRGGETQY
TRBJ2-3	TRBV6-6	ASSPHPSVDTQY
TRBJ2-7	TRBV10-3	AIGTSGSYEQY
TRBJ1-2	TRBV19	ASSLGALQGANYGYT
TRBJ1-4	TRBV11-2	ASSGGQGGDWSEKLF
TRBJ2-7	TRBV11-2	ASSWGQSSYEQY
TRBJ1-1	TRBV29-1	SAVTGGVTEAF
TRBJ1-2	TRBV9	ASSAFPGDRANGYT
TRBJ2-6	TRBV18	ASSLTVTSGANVLT
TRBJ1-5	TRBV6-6	ASSSRGDYQPQH
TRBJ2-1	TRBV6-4	ASSDQGQGHNEQF
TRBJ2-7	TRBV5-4	AISKRESYEQY
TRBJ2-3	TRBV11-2	ASSLGGFSTDTQY
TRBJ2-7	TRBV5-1	ASSLTSGSVVYEQY
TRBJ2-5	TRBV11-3	ASSSRLAGEETQY
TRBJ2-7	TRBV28	ASSLGATPQVYEQY
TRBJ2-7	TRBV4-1	ASSQVSLSAYEQY
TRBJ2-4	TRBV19	ASSEFPEAAKNIQY
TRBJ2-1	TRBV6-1	ASSDLPGQGGNEQF
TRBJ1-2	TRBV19	ASSIPPKSGGYT
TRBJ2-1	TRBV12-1	ASTSRWEGPKGEQF
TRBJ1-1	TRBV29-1	SAPTGGTEAF
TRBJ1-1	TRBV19	ASSPWTAPRRAF
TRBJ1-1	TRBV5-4	ASSPGGPEAF
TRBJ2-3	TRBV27	ASSPYIAGGGTDTQY